The present T cell receptor beta chain was sequenced within a study of early T cells in non-severe SARS-CoV-2 infection. cDNA molecules, individually, were tagged with unique molecular identifiers. From the 5' RACE reads, TCRdb called clonotypes with MiXCR, one entry per CDR3 protein. The sample contains about 27,000 distinct CDR3 sequences, just under 3% of which appear only once. This clonotype has ten or more counts. Trimming took 3 bases from V and 6 from J; bases not matched to a gene: 9. This CDR3 contains 16 residues. Germline CDR1 is SNHLY and CDR2 is FYNNEI. The chain couples TRBV2 to TRBJ2-1; 9 bases are shared with TRBD1. Source material: whole blood. This TCR was sampled from an adult who was a healthcare worker with PCR-confirmed SARS-CoV-2 infection or an uninfected control (not recorded which). CDR3: CASSEIVGTGRNEQFF. The CDR3 coding sequence is TGTGCCAGCAGTGAGATTGTCGGGACAGGGCGCAATGAGCAGTTCTTC. The full variable domain, rest sourced from reference TRBV2 and TRBJ2-1, is EPEVTQTPSHQVTQMGQEVILRCVPISNHLYFYWYRQILGQKVEFLVSFYNNEISEKSEIFDDQFSVERPDGSNFTLKIRSTKLEDSAMYFCASSEIVGTGRNEQFFGPGTRLTVL.